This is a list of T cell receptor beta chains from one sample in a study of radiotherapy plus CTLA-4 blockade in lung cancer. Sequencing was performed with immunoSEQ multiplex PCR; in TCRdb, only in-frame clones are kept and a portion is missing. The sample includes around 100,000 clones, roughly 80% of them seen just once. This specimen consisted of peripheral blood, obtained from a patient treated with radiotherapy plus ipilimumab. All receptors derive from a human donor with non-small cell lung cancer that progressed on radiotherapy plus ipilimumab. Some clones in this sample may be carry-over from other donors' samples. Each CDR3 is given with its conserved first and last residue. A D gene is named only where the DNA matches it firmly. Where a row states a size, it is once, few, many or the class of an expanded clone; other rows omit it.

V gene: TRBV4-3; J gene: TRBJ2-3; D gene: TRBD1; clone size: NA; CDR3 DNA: TGCGCCAGCAGCCAAGACGGACAGGGATGGACAGATACGCAGTATTTT; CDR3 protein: CASSQDGQGWTDTQYF
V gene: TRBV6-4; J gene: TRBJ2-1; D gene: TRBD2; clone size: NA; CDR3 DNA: TGTGCCAGCAGCCCTAGCGGGGGCTACAATGAGCAGTTCTTC; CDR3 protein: CASSPSGGYNEQFF
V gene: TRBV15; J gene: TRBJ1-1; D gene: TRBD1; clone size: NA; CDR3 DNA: TGTGCCACCAGCAGAGGTCAGACAGGGGGGGGCACTGAAGCTTTCTTT; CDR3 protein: CATSRGQTGGGTEAFF
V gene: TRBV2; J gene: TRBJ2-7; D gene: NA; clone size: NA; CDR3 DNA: TGTGCCAGCACCTTAACAGCCTACGAGCAGTACTTC; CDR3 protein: CASTLTAYEQYF
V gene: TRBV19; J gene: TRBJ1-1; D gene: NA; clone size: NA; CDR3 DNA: TGTGCCAGTAGTGGATGGACCCTGAACACTGAAGCTTTCTTT; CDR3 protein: CASSGWTLNTEAFF
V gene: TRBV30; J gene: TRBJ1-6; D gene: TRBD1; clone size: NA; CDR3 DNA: TGTGCCTGGGAGAACTCAGGGGGGGATTCACCCCTCCACTTT; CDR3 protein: CAWENSGGDSPLHF
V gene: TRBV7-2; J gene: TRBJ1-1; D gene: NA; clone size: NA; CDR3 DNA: TGTGCCAGCAGCTTCTCCGAGAGGGCTGAAGCTTTCTTT; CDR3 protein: CASSFSERAEAFF
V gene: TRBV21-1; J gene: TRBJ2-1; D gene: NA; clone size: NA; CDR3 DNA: TGTGCCAGAGGGACATTTCAGTTCTTC; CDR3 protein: CARGTFQFF
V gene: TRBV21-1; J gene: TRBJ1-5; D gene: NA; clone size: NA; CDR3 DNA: TGTGCCAGCAGCAGGGGACAGGGACTTTATAGCAATCAGCCCCAGCATTTT; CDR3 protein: CASSRGQGLYSNQPQHF
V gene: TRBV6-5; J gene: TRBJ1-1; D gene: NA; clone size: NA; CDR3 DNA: TGTGCCAGCAGTTACATGGGTGGGGCTGAAGCTTTCTTT; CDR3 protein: CASSYMGGAEAFF
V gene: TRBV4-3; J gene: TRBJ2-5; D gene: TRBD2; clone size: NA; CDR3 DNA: TGCGCCAGCAGCCAAGATTCAGCGGGGCAAGAGACCCAGTACTTC; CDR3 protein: CASSQDSAGQETQYF
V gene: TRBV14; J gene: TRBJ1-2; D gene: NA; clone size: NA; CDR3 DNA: TGTGCCAGCAGCCAACGAAGAGCCTCAGGAGGTGGCTACACCTTC; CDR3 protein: CASSQRRASGGGYTF
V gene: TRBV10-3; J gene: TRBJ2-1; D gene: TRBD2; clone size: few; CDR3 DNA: TGTGCCATCATGTCTCGGGGGGACAATGAGCAGTTCTTC; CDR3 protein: CAIMSRGDNEQFF
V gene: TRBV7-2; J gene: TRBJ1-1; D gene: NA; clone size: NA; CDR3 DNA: TGTGCCAGCAGCTCTCAGGGTTCTGAAGCTTTCTTT; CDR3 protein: CASSSQGSEAFF
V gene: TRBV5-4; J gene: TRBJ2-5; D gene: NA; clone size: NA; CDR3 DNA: TGTGCCAGCAGCCCCGTAAGTAGCGACGAGACCCAGTACTTC; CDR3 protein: CASSPVSSDETQYF
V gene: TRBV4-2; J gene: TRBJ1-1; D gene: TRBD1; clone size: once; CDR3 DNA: TGTGCCAGCAGCCAAGACGAACAGGGGACCGGAGTCAAAGCTTTCTTT; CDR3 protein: CASSQDEQGTGVKAFF
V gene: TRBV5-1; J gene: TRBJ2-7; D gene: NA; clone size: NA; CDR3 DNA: TGCGCCAGCAGCTTGTTGCATGGGGGCTCCTACGAGCAGTACTTC; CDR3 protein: CASSLLHGGSYEQYF
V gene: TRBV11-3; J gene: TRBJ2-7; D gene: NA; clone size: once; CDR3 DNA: TGTGCCAGCAGCTTTCGCCCAGCAGGAGCCTACGAGCAGTACTTC; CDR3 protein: CASSFRPAGAYEQYF
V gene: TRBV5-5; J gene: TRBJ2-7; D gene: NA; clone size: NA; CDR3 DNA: TGTGCCAGCAGCTTGGCCCTAATATACGAGCAGTACTTC; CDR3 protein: CASSLALIYEQYF
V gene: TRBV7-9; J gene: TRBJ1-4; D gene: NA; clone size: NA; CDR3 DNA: TGTGCCAGCAGACGAATCGGGGAACTTCGTTCTAATGAAAAACTGTTTTTT; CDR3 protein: CASRRIGELRSNEKLFF
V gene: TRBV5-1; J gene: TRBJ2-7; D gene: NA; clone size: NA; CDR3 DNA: TGCGCCAGCAGCTTGGCTGCCTTCGCCTACGAGCAGTACTTC; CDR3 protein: CASSLAAFAYEQYF
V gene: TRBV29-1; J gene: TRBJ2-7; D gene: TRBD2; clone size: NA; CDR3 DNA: TGCAGCGTTGCCGGGGGGGGGAACCGGTACGAGCAGTACTTC; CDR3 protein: CSVAGGGNRYEQYF
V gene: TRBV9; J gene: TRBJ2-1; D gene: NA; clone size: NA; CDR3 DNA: TGTGCCAGCAGCAAAAACAATGAGCAGTTCTTC; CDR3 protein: CASSKNNEQFF
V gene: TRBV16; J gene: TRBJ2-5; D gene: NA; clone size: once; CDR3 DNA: TGTGCCAGCAGCCAATCGTGGCAGCAAGAGACCCAGTACTTC; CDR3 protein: CASSQSWQQETQYF
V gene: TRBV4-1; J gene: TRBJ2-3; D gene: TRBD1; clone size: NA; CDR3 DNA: TGCGCCAGCAGCCATCTACCGGGACAGGGCCCTAGCACAGATACGCAGTATTTT; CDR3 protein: CASSHLPGQGPSTDTQYF